This is a list of T cell receptor beta chains from one sample in a study of sequential checkpoint blockade in melanoma. Here immunoSEQ multiplex PCR was the method, and the copy in TCRdb shows in-frame clones only, minus some. This repertoire shows around 10,000 clones, approximately 73% found once; its top ten account for 14%. The material sequenced was CD8+ T cells sorted from blood (inferred from file names), taken from a patient given nivolumab and ipilimumab in sequence. The source of these receptors is a human donor with melanoma. Both conserved end residues are part of each CDR3.

TRBJ2-1,TRBV6-4,CASSADSTAGDEQFF
TRBJ1-1,TRBV19,CASTPRGAMTEAFF
TRBJ2-1,TRBV7-9,CASRNGLASGNEQFF
TRBJ2-6,TRBV6-1,CASSAVSGANVLTF
TRBJ2-1,TRBV6-4,CASSPTTGLALDEQFF
TRBJ2-5,TRBV6-1,CASSEPDSQETQYF
TRBJ1-4,TRBV30,CAWSVRGAIEKLFF
TRBJ1-2,TRBV7-9,CASSNPGLYGYTF
TRBJ2-7,TRBV6-6,CASSQGPGVYEQYF
TRBJ2-1,TRBV7-2,CASSSTSGGSYNEQFF
TRBJ1-1,TRBV19,CASSPQALGTEAFF
TRBJ2-7,TRBV29-1,CSVVTGGWYEQYF
TRBJ2-3,TRBV6-5,CASSYPTGQDTQYF
TRBJ2-2,TRBV4-1,CASSQVANTGELFF
TRBJ2-5,TRBV2,CASNMGPVAETQYF
TRBJ2-1,TRBV6-1,CASNSFGTHNEQFF
TRBJ1-1,TRBV10-1,CASRSGTGGTEAFF
TRBJ1-5,TRBV7-8,CASSLDRQGTGGNQPQHF
TRBJ2-7,TRBV21-1,CASIEQGPAYEQYF
TRBJ2-3,TRBV6-1,CASSEKWEGGDTQYF
TRBJ2-7,TRBV5-5,CASSSGTGSRNEQYF
TRBJ1-4,TRBV9,CASSPTGTGVEKLFF
TRBJ2-1,TRBV18,CASSPGLGNNEQFF
TRBJ2-3,TRBV1,CTSSQRPLWRGGPTDTQYF
TRBJ1-2,TRBV13,CASSLGSRRSNYGHTF
TRBJ2-5,TRBV27,CASSSRPLELGQETQYF
TRBJ1-5,TRBV2,CASSEWDRGNQPQHF
TRBJ2-2,TRBV6-1,CASGRTGGNTGELFF
TRBJ2-3,TRBV29-1,CSVEGRGPDTQYF
TRBJ2-3,TRBV6-4,CASSDGTGGTDTQYF
TRBJ2-5,TRBV14,CASSHILMDKTQETQYF
TRBJ1-2,TRBV7-9,CASSSPPTRPYGYTF
TRBJ2-1,TRBV27,CASSLLAVFGGNEQFF
TRBJ1-5,TRBV5-1,CASSLGDSTNQPQHF
TRBJ2-5,TRBV13,CASSLRGNRDQETQYF
TRBJ1-1,TRBV29-1,CSVDAPDSGTEAFF
TRBJ1-2,TRBV7-8,CASSLANLFVEGYTF
TRBJ2-7,TRBV6-1,CASSEGTGGDEQYF
TRBJ1-2,TRBV14,CASSQDRGPSPNYGYTF
TRBJ2-2,TRBV5-6,CASSLYAGANTGELFF
TRBJ1-2,TRBV9,CASSGQGANDGYTF
TRBJ2-3,TRBV7-9,CASSLEAAFDTQYF
TRBJ2-6,TRBV7-9,CASSLDGGRGSGANVLTF
TRBJ2-1,TRBV27,CASSLGLASNEQFF
TRBJ1-4,TRBV6-1,CASSEADGQGNEKLFF
TRBJ2-7,TRBV12-5,CASGHDSYEQYF
TRBJ2-6,TRBV9,CASSVVMGTPFSGANVLTF
TRBJ1-1,TRBV6-4,CASSPTGETEAFF
TRBJ1-4,TRBV29-1,CSVEEEGAGEKLFF
TRBJ2-7,TRBV21-1,CASSMRAGGSYEQYF
TRBJ1-2,TRBV19,CASSIWGGYGYTF
-,TRBV29-1,CSAGTSGGSEQYF
TRBJ2-3,TRBV4-1,CASSHTDTQYF
TRBJ1-5,TRBV27,CASSIQGLSNQPQHF